A single sample is the source of the 20 T cell receptor beta chains below, sequenced in a study of T cell responses to AZD1222 COVID-19 vaccine. Only in-frame clones appear in the TCRdb table, and some are missing; sequencing was by immunoSEQ multiplex PCR. The data contain approximately 130,000 clones, over 85% of them singletons. The source material was peripheral blood, sampled on day 0 of AZD1222 vaccination. The receptors were sampled from an adult in good health.

The chain is built from TRBV18 and TRBJ1-1; the D is unclear. This CDR3 region has 18 residues. Trimming stripped 4 bases from V and 2 bases from J, with 23 bases between. Germline V gene sequence: CDR1 KGHSH, CDR2 LQKENI. CDR3 nucleotides: TGTGCCAGCTCACGTGCCCTACTGCCGGCCCCGACCAACACTGAAGCTTTCTTT. Its protein is CASSRALLPAPTNTEAFF.

This rearrangement joins TRBV9 to TRBJ1-1; D is unresolved. CDR1 SGDLS and CDR2 YYNGEE come from the germline V gene. CDR3 length equals 15 residues. V shed 0 bases and J shed 2 bases, with 11 bases lying between them. Written as DNA, the CDR3 is TGTGCCAGCAGCGTAGGGGAGGTAACTAACACTGAAGCTTTCTTT. It codes for CASSVGEVTNTEAFF.

The genes are TRBV6-2 or TRBV6-3 and TRBJ2-1; D call uncertain. Germline CDR1 and CDR2: MNHEY and SVGEGT. Trimming cost V 2 bases and J 5 bases, with 7 bases left between them. The length of the CDR3 is 13 residues. The CDR3 nucleotides read TGTGCCAGCAGTTACGGTAGACACAATGAGCAGTTCTTC. It is translated as CASSYGRHNEQFF.

The J gene is TRBJ2-7, the V gene TRBV9; no clear D. The V end was cut by 0 bases, the J end by 2 bases, with 9 bases between. The CDR3 has 14 residues. CDR1 is SGDLS and CDR2 is YYNGEE in the germline V gene. This CDR3 is CASSVGSLPYEQYF. CDR3 DNA sequence: TGTGCCAGCAGCGTAGGTAGTTTGCCCTACGAGCAGTACTTC.

The genes are TRBV9 and TRBJ2-7; no firm D call. Germline loops: CDR1 SGDLS, CDR2 YYNGEE. The CDR3 totals 15 residues. Trimming pared 0 bases from V and 0 bases from J, leaving 10 bases between. Here the CDR3 reads CASSVDPRVSYEQYF. The CDR3, as DNA: TGTGCCAGCAGCGTAGACCCGCGTGTCTCCTACGAGCAGTACTTC.

CDR3 in amino acids: CAWSTGSRQPQHF. In DNA, the CDR3 is TGTGCCTGGTCAACAGGGTCCCGTCAGCCCCAGCATTTT. J is TRBJ1-5 and V is TRBV30, with a possible D match to TRBD1 (6 bases). V was clipped by 5 bases and J by 6 bases, with 14 bases between them. Germline CDR1 GTSNPN, CDR2 SVGIG (reference sequence). This CDR3 has 13 residues.

This clone was observed a handful of times. The same CDR3 also results from other DNA sequences found in this sample. The V and J genes are TRBV28 and TRBJ2-7, with D possibly matching TRBD2 (6 bases). Germline CDR1 MDHEN, CDR2 SYDVKM. V was clipped by 3 bases and J by 1 base, with 10 bases between them. The CDR3 consists of 14 residues. The CDR3 nucleotides are TGTGCCAGCAGTTTGACCGGGGGTTCCTACGAGCAGTACTTC. Translation gives CASSLTGGSYEQYF.

This clone was seen once. V usage is TRBV5-4 and J usage is TRBJ2-1; D assignment may be TRBD1 or TRBD2 (5 bases each). Trimming removed 0 bases at V and 4 bases at J, with 11 bases between. The germline V gene encodes CDR1 SGHNT and CDR2 YYREEE (reference sequence). The CDR3 covers 15 residues. CDR3 in DNA: TGTGCCAGCAGCTTGGCCTGGGACGGTTACAATGAGCAGTTCTTC. It encodes CASSLAWDGYNEQFF.

The chain joins TRBV28 to TRBJ1-2; 10 bases fit TRBD1. Trimming at V came to 6 bases and at J to 7 bases, leaving 8 bases not matched to a gene. The CDR3 extends over 14 amino acids. The V gene's germline CDR1 is MDHEN and CDR2 SYDVKM. The CDR3 DNA follows: TGTGCCAGCAGGAGACAGGGGGCAATCATTGGCTACACCTTC. Translated: CASRRQGAIIGYTF.

The chain recombines TRBV19 with TRBJ1-1; D ambiguous. CDR1 LNHDA and CDR2 SQIVND come from the germline V gene (reference sequence). Trimming shortened V by 5 bases and J by 5 bases, and 12 bases separated the two germline ends. This CDR3 contains 13 residues. The CDR3 DNA reads TGTGCCAGTAGTTTCTCCGGCGGGACTGAAGCTTTCTTT. Protein sequence: CASSFSGGTEAFF.

This chain uses TRBV5-8 with TRBJ2-1, with D perhaps matching TRBD1 (5 bases). CDR1 is SGHTS, CDR2 YDEGEE, per germline. The CDR3 is 15 residues long. Trimming pared 4 bases from V and 2 bases from J, leaving 13 bases between. The CDR3 DNA reads as TGTGCCAGCAGCCCAGTCCAGGGTACCTACAATGAGCAGTTCTTC. Protein product: CASSPVQGTYNEQFF.

As to this clone: Relative to the germline gene, one junction end is altered; a read error may explain this. The CDR3 here is CASSLEARTGELFF. Written as DNA, the CDR3 is TGTGCTAGCAGCCTAGAGGCCCGGACCGGGGAGCTGTTTTTT. This chain uses TRBV7-7 with TRBJ2-2; D uncertain. The germline gives CDR1 SSHAT, CDR2 FNYEAQ (reference sequence). The CDR3 is made up of 14 amino acids.

The chain has TRBV5-8 and TRBJ2-5; 9 nucleotides match TRBD1. Trimming at V came to 0 bases and at J to 5 bases, leaving 2 bases not matched to a gene. The length of the CDR3 is 14 residues. Germline CDR1 SGHTS, CDR2 YDEGEE. Here the CDR3 reads CASSLDRGLETQYF. The CDR3 region has the DNA TGTGCCAGCAGCTTGGACAGGGGGCTTGAGACCCAGTACTTC.

The gene calls are TRBV11-1 and TRBJ1-5; weak D call: TRBD1 (5 bases). Germline assignment: CDR1 SGHAT and CDR2 FQDESV (reference sequence). Trimming cost V 3 bases and J 9 bases, with 12 bases left between them. CDR3 length: 13 amino acids. CDR3 nucleotides: TGTGCCAGCAGCTTTGACACCACAGGGCCCCAGCATTTT. This translates into CASSFDTTGPQHF. Drawing the rest from reference TRBV11-1 and TRBJ1-5, the complete variable domain is EAEVAQSPRYKITEKSQAVAFWCDPISGHATLYWYRQILGQGPELLVQFQDESVVDDSQLPKDRFSAERLKGVDSTLKIQPAELGDSAMYLCASSFDTTGPQHFGDGTRLSIL.

The chain joins TRBV7-2 to TRBJ2-3; either TRBD1 or TRBD2 may fit D (5 bases each). The CDR3 consists of 17 residues. Trimming removed 10 bases from V and 2 bases from J, with 25 bases in between. Germline CDR1 reads SGHTA; CDR2 reads FQGNSA. The CDR3 DNA follows: TGTGCCACCCAGCTTAGAGGGGTCCGATCAACCACAGATACGCAGTATTTT. Protein product: CATQLRGVRSTTDTQYF.

The chain combines TRBV29-1 with TRBJ2-3; TRBD1 or TRBD2 may be the D gene (5 bases each). The CDR3 is 14 amino acids. V was trimmed by 7 bases and J by 0 bases, leaving 14 bases between them. From germline, CDR1 is SQVTM and CDR2 ANQGSEA. As DNA, the CDR3 is TGCAGCGCCGCCCTTGGGGGTAGCACAGATACGCAGTATTTT. It yields the protein CSAALGGSTDTQYF.

The chain joins TRBV7-6 to TRBJ2-2; the match to TRBD2 covers 14 bases. With V trimmed by 5 bases and J by 5 bases, 10 bases remained unmatched. The germline CDR1 and CDR2 sequences are SGHVS and FNYEAQ. This CDR3 has 18 amino acids. The CDR3, as DNA: TGTGCCAGCAGCAAATCGACTAGCGGGAGGGCCGGAACCGGGGAGCTGTTTTTT. The encoded protein is CASSKSTSGRAGTGELFF.

V and J are TRBV5-4 and TRBJ2-2, with a tentative D call TRBD1 (6 bases). The CDR3 spans 15 residues. Germline assignment: CDR1 SGHNT and CDR2 YYREEE (reference sequence). Trimming removed 4 bases from V and 0 bases from J, with 10 bases in between. The CDR3 loop is CASSPRGANTGELFF. The DNA of the CDR3 is TGTGCCAGCAGCCCCAGGGGCGCGAACACCGGGGAGCTGTTTTTT. The full variable domain, completed using reference TRBV5-4 and TRBJ2-2, is ETGVTQSPTHLIKTRGQQVTLRCSSQSGHNTVSWYQQALGQGPQFIFQYYREEENGRGNFPPRFSGLQFPNYSSELNVNALELDDSALYLCASSPRGANTGELFFGEGSRLTVL.

The genes are TRBV28 and TRBJ2-5; D remains ambiguous. V was pared by 8 bases and J by 4 bases, with 20 bases between. CDR1 is MDHEN, CDR2 SYDVKM, per germline. CDR3 length: 15 residues. The CDR3 reads CASGPKGLRAETQYF. For the CDR3, the DNA is TGTGCCAGCGGCCCCAAGGGCCTACGGGCAGAGACCCAGTACTTC. Full variable domain (remainder filled in from reference TRBV28 and TRBJ2-5): DVKVTQSSRYLVKRTGEKVFLECVQDMDHENMFWYRQDPGLGLRLIYFSYDVKMKEKGDIPEGYSVSREKKERFSLILESASTNQTSMYLCASGPKGLRAETQYFGPGTRLLVL.

The V and J genes are TRBV5-1 and TRBJ1-2, with TRBD1 matching 7 bases. This CDR3 region has 15 residues. Looked up from germline, CDR1 is SGHRS and CDR2 is YFSETQ. V shed 1 base, J shed 4 bases, and the junction held 7 bases outside the gene matches. The CDR3 loop is CASSLNRGGTYGYTF. CDR3 in DNA: TGCGCCAGCAGCTTGAACAGGGGAGGCACCTATGGCTACACCTTC.